This T cell receptor (beta chain) comes out of a study of cytomegalovirus exposure and HLA in healthy donors. In the study overall: Genetic ancestry analysis placed under 90% of the roughly 400 donors that were genotyped in the Caucasian-associated cluster. Points from the study as a whole: Associated with HLA alleles at 0.05 false discovery rate in a later analysis were some 16,000 TCR beta sequences. The study recorded 150 to 200 TCR beta chains that were cytomegalovirus-associated.

Germline V gene lookup returns CDR1 SGHTA and CDR2 FQGNSA. Germline trimming cut 4 bases from V and 5 bases from J; bases unmatched to any gene: 3. The CDR3 has 16 amino acids. This PCR relied on a set of 60 Vbeta primers and 13 Jbeta primers. Sequencing was performed with immunoSEQ multiplex PCR; in TCRdb, only in-frame clones are kept and a portion is missing. Of 150,000 or so clones listed, 75% are singletons. This clone was found once. The antigen remains unidentified. Healthy bone marrow donors supplied every sample. This chain links TRBV7-2 with TRBJ2-2; TRBD2 matches at 14 bases. Sequenced: PBMCs. The clonotype was recovered from a man between 18 and 35 years old in good health and CMV-seropositive. This CDR3 reads CASSSGTSGRTGELFF. CDR3 DNA: TGTGCCAGCAGCTCGGGGACTAGCGGGAGAACCGGGGAGCTGTTTTTT.